This TCR beta chain originates from a study of control samples from healthy donors and cancer patients (dated by TCRdb to the early 2020s). CDR1 LNHDA and CDR2 SQIVND are derived from the germline V gene (reference sequence). The germline V end is reduced by 5 bases and the J end by 6 bases; junction bases left unmatched: 7. The CDR3 goes from the cysteine to the phenylalanine over 15 residues. Left in the record is the CDR3 DNA by itself, 45 bases read in frame from the first base. About this clone: Its target antigen remains unknown. Per-nucleotide qualities are absent, and no much larger clonotype sits a single base away.

The receptor library was made with the immunoSEQ multiplex PCR assay. TCRdb took over this immuneACCESS table, retaining in-frame rearrangements with V and J assigned. Such tables are incomplete; in checked studies, under half of the missing clones stem from an unresolved V gene, and the remainder is unexplained. This sample holds around 180,000 clones; 94% were observed only once. The ten top clones hold about 1.4% of the sample. The specimen was blood. The source is a woman aged 18-29 years in good health. The V gene is TRBV19 and the J gene is TRBJ2-3, with 11 junctional bases fitting TRBD2. The DNA sequence is given as TGTGCCAGTAGTGTGCCACTAGCGGGAGCCGATACGCAGTATTTT. Translated, it reads CASSVPLAGADTQYF. Reference TRBV19 and TRBJ2-3 proteins supply the regions before and after the CDR3; the full variable domain is: DGGITQSPKYLFRKEGQNVTLSCEQNLNHDAMYWYRQDPGQGLRLIYYSQIVNDFQKGDIAEGYSVSREKKESFPLTVTSAQKNPTAFYLCASSVPLAGADTQYFGPGTRLTVL.